This section outlines one T cell receptor (beta chain) sequence together with its context. Germline V lookup: CDR1 ENHRY, CDR2 SYGVKD. The CDR3 sequence is 17 residues long. V lost 4 bases and J lost 4; bases outside the gene matches: 10. Via MiXCR, TCRdb re-called the 5' RACE reads, giving one row per CDR3 protein. The sample shows fewer than 500,000 distinct CDR3 sequences, about 17% of them seen only once. The data were obtained in a study of T cells after yellow fever vaccination. This TCR derives from a man aged 18 to 30 who received the YFV17D yellow fever vaccine. The chain combines TRBV10-3 with TRBJ2-3; 11 nucleotides agree with TRBD2. Sequencing was performed on PBMCs, taken before the yellow fever booster vaccination. The CDR3 reads CAISGANLAGGSDTQYF. CDR3 nucleotide sequence: TGTGCCATCAGTGGGGCGAATCTAGCGGGGGGATCAGATACGCAGTATTTT.